The clone carrying this T cell receptor beta chain was counted a few times. This specimen comes from a study of technical replicates of blood from several donors. The CDR3 spans 14 residues. With 1 base clipped from V and 5 bases from J, the junction kept 5 bases outside the gene matches. The germline CDR1 and CDR2 sequences are SGHNT and YYREEE (reference sequence). Produced via immunoSEQ multiplex PCR; TCRdb's table is partial and in-frame only. The sample consists of tens of thousands of clones, about 93% of them appearing once. The chain recombines TRBV5-4 with TRBJ1-1; 7 bases match TRBD1. The receptor's source is a human donor in good health. The sample consisted of T cells isolated from PBMCs. The CDR3 DNA sequence: TGTGCCAGCAGCTTGCCAGGGGGTTGGACTGAAGCTTTCTTT. Protein: CASSLPGGWTEAFF.